This is a list of T cell receptor beta chains from one sample in a study of T cell responses to AZD1222 COVID-19 vaccine. Using immunoSEQ multiplex PCR, the repertoire was profiled, and TCRdb retains in-frame clones only, with some absent. The sample carries 85,000 to 95,000 clones, 90% recorded once. The source was peripheral blood, collected on day 0 of AZD1222 vaccination. The receptors stem from an adult in good health. CDR3s include the opening cysteine and the closing phenylalanine or tryptophan. Fields, in order: clone size, V gene, J gene, CDR3 protein. A row's size may be missing; if present it is once, few, many or a size class.

abundance: few
v_gene: TRBV7-8
j_gene: TRBJ2-7
CDR3aa: CASSLVAGAPPHEQYF

abundance: once
v_gene: TRBV7-9
j_gene: TRBJ1-6
CDR3aa: CASSWDVYNSPLHF

abundance: -
v_gene: TRBV5-1
j_gene: TRBJ1-5
CDR3aa: CASSLGGGVGNQPQHF

abundance: -
v_gene: TRBV7-2
j_gene: TRBJ2-5
CDR3aa: CASSLRDRQETQYF

abundance: few
v_gene: TRBV6-2/TRBV6-3
j_gene: TRBJ1-1
CDR3aa: CASSYSLDTEAFF

abundance: -
v_gene: TRBV4-1
j_gene: TRBJ1-5
CDR3aa: CASSLSPGYQPQHF

abundance: -
v_gene: TRBV18
j_gene: TRBJ2-7
CDR3aa: CASSPTSGGSYEQYF

abundance: -
v_gene: TRBV12-3/TRBV12-4
j_gene: TRBJ2-2
CDR3aa: CASSPGQAGELFF

abundance: -
v_gene: TRBV25-1
j_gene: TRBJ1-4
CDR3aa: CASSGWQSEKLVF

abundance: -
v_gene: TRBV4-3
j_gene: TRBJ2-7
CDR3aa: CASSQDPGFSYEQYF

abundance: -
v_gene: TRBV6-5
j_gene: TRBJ1-6
CDR3aa: CASRRDGTLNSPLHF

abundance: few
v_gene: TRBV19
j_gene: TRBJ1-1
CDR3aa: CATLEFGEAFF

abundance: -
v_gene: TRBV4-3
j_gene: TRBJ1-3
CDR3aa: CASSQSDRAPGNTIYF

abundance: -
v_gene: TRBV24-1
j_gene: TRBJ2-5
CDR3aa: CATSDWGETQYF

abundance: -
v_gene: TRBV3-1/TRBV3-2
j_gene: TRBJ2-7
CDR3aa: CASSPRDRGDEQYF

abundance: -
v_gene: TRBV7-2
j_gene: TRBJ2-3
CDR3aa: CASSLSPDNTQYF

abundance: -
v_gene: TRBV7-9
j_gene: TRBJ2-1
CDR3aa: CASSRSGGGDEQFF

abundance: -
v_gene: TRBV27
j_gene: TRBJ1-1
CDR3aa: CASSPSLWRETEAFF

abundance: -
v_gene: TRBV4-3
j_gene: TRBJ2-1
CDR3aa: CASSAGTGGNNEQFF

abundance: -
v_gene: TRBV12-3/TRBV12-4
j_gene: TRBJ1-2
CDR3aa: CASTEGGAYGYTF

abundance: -
v_gene: TRBV6-4
j_gene: TRBJ1-2
CDR3aa: CASSDHTF

abundance: -
v_gene: TRBV19
j_gene: TRBJ2-5
CDR3aa: CASSIGQGATETQYF

abundance: -
v_gene: TRBV3-1/TRBV3-2
j_gene: TRBJ1-2
CDR3aa: CASSQGVYGYTF

abundance: few
v_gene: TRBV5-1
j_gene: TRBJ2-1
CDR3aa: CASSLSSGGYNEQFF

abundance: -
v_gene: TRBV3-1/TRBV3-2
j_gene: TRBJ1-2
CDR3aa: CASSQGPSPQGNYGYTF

abundance: -
v_gene: TRBV29-1
j_gene: TRBJ2-1
CDR3aa: CSVSRYNEQFF

abundance: -
v_gene: TRBV4-3
j_gene: TRBJ2-2
CDR3aa: CASSQDPTSGGTPGELFF

abundance: -
v_gene: TRBV6-5
j_gene: TRBJ2-3
CDR3aa: CASNGYSGGTQYF

abundance: -
v_gene: TRBV12-3/TRBV12-4
j_gene: TRBJ2-1
CDR3aa: CASTLGGEQFF

abundance: once
v_gene: TRBV4-3
j_gene: TRBJ1-1
CDR3aa: CASSQFGLSMNTEAFF

abundance: -
v_gene: TRBV5-6
j_gene: TRBJ1-3
CDR3aa: CASSLDSYGNTIYF

abundance: -
v_gene: TRBV10-3
j_gene: TRBJ2-1
CDR3aa: CAISFTGGEQFF

abundance: -
v_gene: TRBV9
j_gene: TRBJ1-1
CDR3aa: CASSVGTGSEAFF